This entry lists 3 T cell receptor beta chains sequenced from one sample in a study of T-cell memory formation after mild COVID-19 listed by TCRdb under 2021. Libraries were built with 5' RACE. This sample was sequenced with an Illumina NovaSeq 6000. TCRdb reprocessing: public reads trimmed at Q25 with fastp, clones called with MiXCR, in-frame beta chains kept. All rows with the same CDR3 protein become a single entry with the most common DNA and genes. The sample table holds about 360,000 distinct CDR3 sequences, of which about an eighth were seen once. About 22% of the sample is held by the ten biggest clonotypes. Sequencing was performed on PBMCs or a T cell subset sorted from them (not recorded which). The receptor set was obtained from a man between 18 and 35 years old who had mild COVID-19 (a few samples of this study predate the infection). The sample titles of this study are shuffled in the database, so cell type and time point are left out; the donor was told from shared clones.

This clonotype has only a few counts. CDR3 region: CATSDPLTRPRETQYF. The DNA of the CDR3 is TGTGCCACCAGTGACCCCCTGACTAGACCGAGAGAGACCCAGTACTTC. This chain connects TRBV24-1 to TRBJ2-5; TRBD2 might be the D (6 bases). V was trimmed by 4 bases and J by 4 bases, leaving 18 bases between them. The CDR3 contains 16 residues. CDR1 and CDR2 (germline): KGHDR, SFDVKD.

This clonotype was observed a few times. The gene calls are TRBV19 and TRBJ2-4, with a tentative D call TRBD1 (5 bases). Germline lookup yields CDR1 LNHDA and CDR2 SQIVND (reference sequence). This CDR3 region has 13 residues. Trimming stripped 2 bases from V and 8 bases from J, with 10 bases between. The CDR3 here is CASSIQDNDIQYF. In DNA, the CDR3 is TGTGCCAGTAGTATACAGGACAACGACATTCAGTACTTC.

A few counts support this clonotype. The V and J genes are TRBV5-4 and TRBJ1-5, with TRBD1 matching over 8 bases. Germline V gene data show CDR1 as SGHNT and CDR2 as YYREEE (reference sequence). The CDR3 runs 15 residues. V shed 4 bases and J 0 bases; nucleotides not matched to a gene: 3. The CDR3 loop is CASSLTGDSNQPQHF. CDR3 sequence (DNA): TGTGCCAGCAGCCTGACAGGGGATAGCAATCAGCCCCAGCATTTT.